The clone carrying this T cell receptor beta chain was picked up many times. What it binds is not known. These data come from a study of CD8 T cells in ankylosing spondylitis. Study-level findings and limits: In ankylosing spondylitis blood, a motif of seven to nine highly homologous TCR beta variants appeared characteristic.

For TCR beta, libraries came from quantitative 5'-RACE with molecular barcodes. One entry per CDR3 protein results from TCRdb running MiXCR on the 5' RACE reads. The table shows 220,000 or so distinct CDR3 sequences, with about 11% occurring only once. Germline lookup yields CDR1 DFQATT and CDR2 SNEGSKA (reference sequence). V lost 5 bases and J lost 2, with 9 bases in between. The CDR3 is made up of 12 amino acids. This sequence was found in a male donor with ankylosing spondylitis or in good health (not recorded which). The material sequenced was blood, either unsorted or a sorted T cell fraction (not recorded which). The chain joins TRBV20-1 to TRBJ2-5; D not certain. The CDR3, as DNA: TGCAGTGCTTCCCTCAAGCAAGAGACCCAGTACTTC. Its protein product is CSASLKQETQYF.